A single sample is the source of the 9 T cell receptor beta chains below, sequenced in a study of PD-1 blockade in classical Hodgkin lymphoma. Time point of the sample: newly diagnosed, previously untreated cHL patient sample. The repertoire was sequenced with immunoSEQ multiplex PCR; TCRdb's copy has only in-frame clones and lacks some. The sample holds about 7,000 clones, around 79% seen once. Sequenced material: peripheral blood mononuclear cells (PBMCs). The receptors here all came from a human donor with classical Hodgkin lymphoma.

Note on this clone: Other DNA sequences in the sample encode the same CDR3. The chain links TRBV5-8 to TRBJ1-4; the D is unclear. CDR3 length: 14 residues. In germline, CDR1 is SGHTS, CDR2 YDEGEE. V lost 3 bases, J lost 3 bases, and 9 bases lay in between. CDR3 region: CASSSLGSNEKLFF. CDR3 nucleotides: TGTGCCAGCAGCTCGTTGGGGTCTAATGAAAAACTGTTTTTT. Complete variable domain (other parts from reference TRBV5-8 and TRBJ1-4): EAGVTQSPTHLIKTRGQQATLRCSPISGHTSVYWYQQALGLGLQFLLWYDEGEERNRGNFPPRFSGRQFPNYSSELNVNALELEDSALYLCASSSLGSNEKLFFGSGTQLSVL.

This chain uses TRBV2 with TRBJ2-2, with 9 bases matching TRBD1. With V trimmed by 8 bases and J by 6 bases, 10 bases remained unmatched. The CDR3 is 15 residues long. Looked up from germline, CDR1 is SNHLY and CDR2 is FYNNEI. The CDR3 reads CASRGDTGGPGELFF. The DNA of the CDR3 is TGTGCCAGCCGAGGGGACACAGGGGGCCCCGGGGAGCTGTTTTTT.

This sequence joins TRBV19 and TRBJ2-2; D is undetermined. From germline, CDR1 is LNHDA and CDR2 SQIVND (reference sequence). The CDR3 runs to 13 residues. Trimming pared 3 bases from V and 3 bases from J, leaving 5 bases between. CDR3 sequence reads: CASSMTYTGELFF. The CDR3, as DNA: TGTGCCAGTAGTATGACTTACACCGGGGAGCTGTTTTTT.

The chain has TRBV5-1 and TRBJ1-1; D unclear. Trimming removed 0 bases at V and 2 bases at J, with 11 bases between. The CDR3 sequence is 15 residues long. Germline CDR1 is SGHRS and CDR2 is YFSETQ. The CDR3 DNA reads TGCGCCAGCAGCTTGGAGGGAGGACTAAACACTGAAGCTTTCTTT. The encoded protein is CASSLEGGLNTEAFF.

The chain combines TRBV18 with TRBJ1-2; 8 bases line up with TRBD1. This CDR3 spans 13 amino acids. In germline, CDR1 is KGHSH, CDR2 LQKENI. The ends lost 2 bases at V and 5 bases at J; junction bases unmatched: 1. The CDR3 is CASSPGQGYGYTF. CDR3 DNA sequence: TGTGCCAGCTCACCAGGACAGGGTTATGGCTACACCTTC.

This chain links TRBV5-1 with TRBJ2-3; TRBD2 agrees at 14 bases. The J segment lost 2 bases and the V segment lost 3 bases, leaving 5 bases of the junction unmatched. CDR1 and CDR2 from the germline V gene are SGHRS and YFSETQ. This CDR3 region has 17 residues. CDR3: CASSSRLAGGVTDTQYF. DNA for the CDR3: TGCGCCAGCAGCTCCAGACTAGCGGGGGGGGTCACAGATACGCAGTATTTT.

The genes are TRBV6-1 and TRBJ2-7, with D possibly being TRBD1 or TRBD2 (5 bases each). Germline V lookup: CDR1 MNHNS, CDR2 SASEGT. V was clipped by 0 bases and J by 4 bases, with 10 bases between them. The CDR3 length is 14 residues. CDR3 nucleotide sequence: TGTGCCAGCAGTGAAGCGGGACGGCCGTACGAGCAGTACTTC. Protein: CASSEAGRPYEQYF.

The chain uses TRBV6-6 and TRBJ2-5; the D is unclear. Germline V gene data show CDR1 as MNHNY and CDR2 as SVGAGI (reference sequence). This CDR3 comprises 16 residues. With 2 bases removed from V and 7 bases from J, the gap between germline ends came to 20 bases. The CDR3 bases are TGTGCCAGCAGTTACATTGCGGCCAGCAATTTAGGGACCCAGTACTTC. Translation: CASSYIAASNLGTQYF.

For this clone: Other DNA sequences in the same sample also yield this CDR3. The chain has TRBV18 and TRBJ2-6; D gene unclear. V lost 3 bases and J lost 0, with 3 bases in between. The CDR3 spans 14 residues. Germline CDR1 is KGHSH and CDR2 is LQKENI. The CDR3 sequence: CASSPDSGANVLTF. The CDR3 DNA reads TGTGCCAGCTCACCCGACTCTGGGGCCAACGTCCTGACTTTC.